The 23 T cell receptor beta chains below come from one sample, sequenced in a study of blood T cell repertoires in COVID-19. Some clones are missing from TCRdb's copy, which holds only in-frame ones; the method was immunoSEQ multiplex PCR. The sample holds 150,000 to 170,000 clones, around 78% seen once. The source material was peripheral blood. These receptors originate from a man older than 75 with acute or convalescent COVID-19.

The genes are TRBV28 and TRBJ1-1; D is possibly TRBD1 (6 bases). The germline V gene encodes CDR1 MDHEN and CDR2 SYDVKM. The V end lost 4 bases, the J end lost 3 bases, and 12 bases lay between the germline ends. The CDR3 has 14 residues. The chain's CDR3 is CASSSYREDTEAFF. In DNA form, the CDR3 reads TGTGCCAGCAGTTCCTACAGGGAAGACACTGAAGCTTTCTTT.

The rearrangement links TRBV19 to TRBJ2-3; TRBD2 matches 8 bases. CDR3 length: 16 amino acids. V shed 3 bases, J shed 0 bases, and the junction held 5 bases outside the gene matches. Germline CDR1 LNHDA, CDR2 SQIVND (reference sequence). The CDR3: CASSISGGRSTDTQYF. The CDR3 region has the DNA TGTGCCAGTAGTATTTCGGGGGGGCGAAGCACAGATACGCAGTATTTT.

The genes are TRBV7-8 and TRBJ2-1; a possible D gene is TRBD2 (6 bases). The length of the CDR3 is 15 residues. Trimming took off 5 bases at V and 0 bases at J, with 11 bases between the two ends. Germline CDR1 SGHVS, CDR2 FQNEAQ. The CDR3 nucleotides read TGTGCCAGCAGCCGAAGCGGGTACTCCTACAATGAGCAGTTCTTC. It translates to CASSRSGYSYNEQFF.

This sequence joins TRBV4-2 and TRBJ2-3; maybe TRBD1 (7 bases). The CDR3 extends over 14 amino acids. Trimming removed 2 bases from V and 7 bases from J, with 13 bases in between. CDR1 is LGHNA and CDR2 is YNFKEQ in the germline V gene. The CDR3, as DNA: TGTGCCAGCAGCCAATCGCAGGGGGGAAATACGCAGTATTTT. Translating gives CASSQSQGGNTQYF.

The rearrangement joins TRBV6-1 to TRBJ1-2; D might be TRBD1 (5 bases). This CDR3 comprises 16 residues. The germline CDR1 and CDR2 sequences are MNHNS and SASEGT. Trimming stripped 4 bases from V and 1 base from J, with 16 bases between. CDR3 amino acids: CASSGPGREFNYGYTF. The CDR3 bases are TGTGCCAGCAGTGGGCCGGGACGGGAGTTTAACTATGGCTACACCTTC.

The chain couples TRBV20-1 to TRBJ1-1; a possible D gene is TRBD1 (5 bases). Germline CDR1 reads DFQATT; CDR2 reads SNEGSKA (reference sequence). This CDR3 has 14 amino acids. Trimming removed 3 bases from V and 3 bases from J, with 14 bases in between. The CDR3, as DNA: TGCAGTGCTAGTGCTATCAGGGTAGACACTGAAGCTTTCTTT. Its protein is CSASAIRVDTEAFF.

CDR3 residues: CASSVASGPTHEQFF. CDR3 nucleotide sequence: TGTGCCAGCAGCGTAGCTAGCGGGCCTACCCATGAGCAGTTCTTC. The V gene is TRBV9, the J gene TRBJ2-1; 8 bases match TRBD2. The CDR3 contains 15 residues. Trimming at V came to 0 bases and at J to 8 bases, leaving 7 bases not matched to a gene. The germline CDR1 and CDR2 sequences are SGDLS and YYNGEE.

CDR3 DNA: TGTGCCAGTAGTACCGGGGACAGGCCGGCCGGAAACACCATATATTTT. Translated: CASSTGDRPAGNTIYF. The chain uses TRBV19 and TRBJ1-3, with 8 positions matching TRBD1. V was clipped by 4 bases and J by 4 bases; unmatched bases: 9. CDR3 length: 16 amino acids. From germline, CDR1 is LNHDA and CDR2 SQIVND (reference sequence).

The table lists this clone with a few counts. The chain is built from TRBV30 and TRBJ1-2, with TRBD1 matching over 11 bases. Germline CDR1 is GTSNPN and CDR2 is SVGIG (reference sequence). Trimming at V came to 4 bases and at J to 7 bases, leaving 2 bases not matched to a gene. The CDR3 runs 12 residues. In DNA, the CDR3 is TGTGCCTGGACGGGGACAGGGGGTGGCTACACCTTC. It specifies CAWTGTGGGYTF.

The genes are TRBV5-1 and TRBJ2-5, with D perhaps TRBD2 (7 bases). V dropped 4 bases and J dropped 2 bases, with 12 bases sitting between them. The CDR3 runs 14 residues. Germline V gene sequence: CDR1 SGHRS, CDR2 YFSETQ. The CDR3 region is CASSRGAGQETQYF. CDR3 nucleotide sequence: TGCGCCAGCAGCCGGGGGGCAGGGCAAGAGACCCAGTACTTC.

The sample holds many counts of this clone. The chain carries TRBV19 and TRBJ1-1; tentatively, D is TRBD1 (5 bases). V was shortened by 6 bases and J by 0 bases, with 17 bases between the two germline ends. The CDR3 runs to 16 residues. Germline V CDR1 and CDR2: LNHDA, SQIVND (reference sequence). The CDR3 loop is CASSHPAGGLNTEAFF. The CDR3 nucleotides are TGTGCCAGTAGCCACCCGGCGGGGGGATTGAACACTGAAGCTTTCTTT.

V is TRBV6-5 and J is TRBJ1-2, with 7 bases matching TRBD1. CDR3 length equals 13 residues. V trimming: 6 bases; J trimming: 3 bases; junction bases outside the gene matches: 4. The germline CDR1 and CDR2 sequences are MNHEY and SVGAGI. The CDR3 DNA reads TGTGCCAGCAGGGCCACAGGGGACTATGGCTACACCTTC. Protein product: CASRATGDYGYTF.

The gene calls are TRBV5-4 and TRBJ1-2; 7 nucleotides align to TRBD1. With V trimmed by 2 bases and J by 2 bases, 3 bases remained unmatched. The CDR3 totals 14 residues. Germline CDR1 reads SGHNT; CDR2 reads YYREEE (reference sequence). CDR3 DNA: TGTGCCAGCAGCTTCGACAGGGACAACTATGGCTACACCTTC. Translating it yields CASSFDRDNYGYTF.

Here the CDR3 reads CASSSPPGVEQFF. CDR3 bases: TGTGCCAGCAGTTCCCCCCCAGGGGTAGAGCAGTTCTTC. The chain has TRBV27 and TRBJ2-1, with a tentative D call TRBD1 (6 bases). V gave up 4 bases and J gave up 10 bases, with 14 bases separating them. Germline loops: CDR1 MNHEY, CDR2 SMNVEV (reference sequence). This CDR3 has 13 amino acids.

This chain's CDR3 is CASSLAWSRIYTDTQYF. CDR3 sequence (DNA): TGTGCCAGCAGCTTAGCCTGGAGCAGAATTTACACAGATACGCAGTATTTT. This chain joins TRBV7-2 and TRBJ2-3; the D is unclear. CDR3 size: 17 residues. The germline gives CDR1 SGHTA, CDR2 FQGNSA. V gave up 0 bases and J gave up 2 bases, with 15 bases separating them.

The chain employs TRBV7-9 and TRBJ1-2, with TRBD1 identical over 7 bases. Germline assignment: CDR1 SEHNR and CDR2 FQNEAQ (reference sequence). J gave up 8 bases and V 2 bases, and 11 bases lay outside the gene matches. The CDR3 spans 15 residues. The CDR3 loop reads CASSLSQTGSNGYTF. In nucleotides, the CDR3 is TGTGCCAGCAGCTTAAGCCAGACAGGGTCAAACGGCTACACCTTC. Filled out from reference TRBV7-9 and TRBJ1-2, the complete variable domain reads DTGVSQNPRHKITKRGQNVTFRCDPISEHNRLYWYRQTLGQGPEFLTYFQNEAQLEKSRLLSDRFSAERPKGSFSTLEIQRTEQGDSAMYLCASSLSQTGSNGYTFGSGTRLTVV.

V usage is TRBV15 and J usage is TRBJ1-6; D gene uncertain. Between the trimmed V and J ends, which lost 0 bases and 7 bases, there was a span of 7 bases. Germline-derived CDR1 and CDR2 are LNHNV and YYDKDF (reference sequence). This CDR3 spans 14 amino acids. CDR3 sequence: CATSREVANSPLHF. The CDR3 nucleotides read TGTGCCACCAGCAGAGAAGTAGCGAATTCACCCCTCCACTTT.

This clone has more than one count but fewer than ten. This chain uses TRBV13 with TRBJ2-3; TRBD2 is a possible D gene (7 bases). Germline V lookup: CDR1 PRHDT, CDR2 FYEKMQ (reference sequence). V was clipped by 4 bases and J by 7 bases, with 30 bases between them. This CDR3 comprises 19 residues. Here the CDR3 reads CASSSRGGATRGGRYTQYF. CDR3 DNA sequence: TGTGCCAGCAGCTCCCGCGGAGGGGCCACGAGGGGGGGCAGGTATACGCAGTATTTT.

The genes are TRBV30 and TRBJ2-3; D not certain. This CDR3 region has 13 residues. V gave up 4 bases and J gave up 0 bases, with 8 bases separating them. The V gene's germline CDR1 is GTSNPN and CDR2 SVGIG (reference sequence). CDR3: CAWMRTSTDTQYF. The CDR3 nucleotides are TGTGCCTGGATGAGAACTAGCACAGATACGCAGTATTTT.

The chain combines TRBV5-1 with TRBJ2-5, with TRBD1 matching over 9 bases. With 4 bases clipped from V and 0 bases from J, the junction kept 1 base outside the gene matches. The CDR3 is 14 residues long. CDR1 is SGHRS, CDR2 YFSETQ, per germline. The CDR3 protein is CASSRQGDQETQYF. CDR3 DNA sequence: TGCGCCAGCAGCAGACAGGGGGACCAAGAGACCCAGTACTTC.

In its sample, this clone was seen once. The chain is built from TRBV5-1 and TRBJ2-1; 12 bases map to TRBD2. Germline values: CDR1 SGHRS, CDR2 YFSETQ. The CDR3 runs to 16 residues. V shed 0 bases, J shed 8 bases, and the junction held 6 bases outside the gene matches. CDR3 amino acids: CASSLDASGGVHEQFF. For the CDR3, the DNA is TGCGCCAGCAGCTTGGACGCTAGCGGGGGGGTCCATGAGCAGTTCTTC.

J is TRBJ2-5 and V is TRBV10-3, with TRBD1 matching 11 bases. The CDR3 has 15 residues. The germline V gene encodes CDR1 ENHRY and CDR2 SYGVKD. The trim removed 4 bases at V and 4 bases at J, leaving 5 bases unmatched. For the CDR3, the DNA is TGTGCCATCAGTGGGACCGGGACAGGGGGAGAGACCCAGTACTTC. Residues: CAISGTGTGGETQYF.

The chain recombines TRBV5-4 with TRBJ1-5, with a possible D match to TRBD1 (6 bases). Deletions cut 4 bases from V and 5 bases from J, with 13 bases between. The CDR3 runs to 14 residues. CDR1 SGHNT and CDR2 YYREEE come from the germline V gene (reference sequence). The CDR3 region has the DNA TGTGCCAGCAGCGTAGGACAGACAGATCAGCCCCAGCATTTT. Translating it yields CASSVGQTDQPQHF.